One T cell receptor beta chain is described in this entry. As yet, its antigen is unknown. The V segment lost 3 bases and the J segment 5 bases; nucleotides outside the gene matches: 10. Germline lookup yields CDR1 MNHNS and CDR2 SASEGT. CDR3 length: 15 residues. The data stem from a study of shared clonotypes between healthy human individuals. For the study at large: Per donor, CD8 memory used one plate, CD8 naive used two, CD4 memory used three and CD4 naive used three. Study conclusions and caveats: Limited genetic and exposure-history diversity came from having few donors. Estimated richness values were generally larger in naive subsets than in memory subsets.

TCRdb keeps only in-frame clones here, not all; method: immunoSEQ multiplex PCR. The sample lists some 2.3 million clones; approximately 93% were seen once. V gene TRBV6-1 combines with J gene TRBJ2-7; 7 nucleotides agree with TRBD2. This sequence was found in a man aged 18 to 35 in good health. Some clones in this sample may be carry-over from other donors' samples. Sequencing used naive CD4+ T cells from PBMCs. Subset defined: CD45RA+ positively selected. CDR3 region: CASSEAPRAGNEQYF. DNA for the CDR3: TGTGCCAGCAGTGAGGCTCCCAGAGCGGGGAACGAGCAGTACTTC.